Following are 6 T cell receptor beta chains from one sample sequenced in a study of response to subunit inactivated influenza vaccine. MiXCR was run by TCRdb on the RT-PCR reads, yielding one entry per CDR3 protein. This table holds under 950,000 distinct CDR3 sequences, less than 25% found once. The source material was PBMCs from blood, sampled 4 to 6 days after vaccination. These receptors all come from a man aged 45-65 years who received an inactivated influenza vaccine.

This clonotype was detected only a few times. J is TRBJ2-2 and V is TRBV15, with 7 bases aligning to TRBD2. CDR1 is LNHNV and CDR2 is YYDKDF in the germline V gene (reference sequence). V was pared by 2 bases and J by 9 bases, with 6 bases of the junction left unmatched. The CDR3 is 14 residues long. The CDR3 here is CATSRIAGARELFF. CDR3 in DNA: TGTGCCACCAGCAGAATCGCGGGAGCCCGGGAGCTGTTTTTT.

This clonotype occurred a few times. The rearrangement uses TRBV5-1 and TRBJ2-7; D remains ambiguous. CDR3 length: 13 amino acids. Germline values: CDR1 SGHRS, CDR2 YFSETQ. Trimming pared 3 bases from V and 4 bases from J, leaving 11 bases between. CDR3 nucleotide sequence: TGCGCCAGCAGCTACGGAGTTAATTACGAGCAGTACTTC. It codes for CASSYGVNYEQYF.

This clonotype was picked up a small number of times. V gene TRBV5-1 combines with J gene TRBJ2-3; TRBD2 aligns across 7 bases. Trimming removed 1 base from V and 2 bases from J; junction bases left unmatched: 10. CDR1 SGHRS and CDR2 YFSETQ come from the germline V gene. This CDR3 is 17 amino acids long. The CDR3 sequence: CASSLISGGSITDTQYF. The CDR3 DNA reads as TGCGCCAGCAGCTTGATCTCCGGCGGGAGTATCACAGATACGCAGTATTTT.

The sample holds one count of this clonotype. The V gene is TRBV9, the J gene TRBJ2-3; D is unresolved. Trimming cost V 0 bases and J 4 bases, with 6 bases left between them. The CDR3 loop spans 13 amino acids. Germline CDR1 SGDLS, CDR2 YYNGEE. The CDR3 region is CASSVGPADTQYF. In DNA, the CDR3 is TGTGCCAGCAGCGTAGGGCCAGCAGATACGCAGTATTTT. Complete variable domain (other parts from reference TRBV9 and TRBJ2-3): DSGVTQTPKHLITATGQRVTLRCSPRSGDLSVYWYQQSLDQGLQFLIQYYNGEERAKGNILERFSAQQFPDLHSELNLSSLELGDSALYFCASSVGPADTQYFGPGTRLTVL.

This chain links TRBV29-1 with TRBJ2-3; 9 positions match TRBD2. Germline V gives CDR1 SQVTM, CDR2 ANQGSEA. With 2 bases clipped from V and 5 bases from J, the junction kept 11 bases outside the gene matches. This CDR3 is built from 16 residues. The CDR3: CSVESEGSGSVDTQYF. Here the CDR3 DNA reads TGCAGCGTTGAAAGCGAGGGTAGCGGGAGTGTAGATACGCAGTATTTT.

The sample holds a few counts of this clonotype. The chain is built from TRBV12-3 or TRBV12-4 and TRBJ1-4; D perhaps matches TRBD1 (5 bases). There are 14 residues in the CDR3. Trimming stripped 1 base from V and 7 bases from J, with 10 bases between. CDR3 region: CASSLVARAEKLFF. DNA of the CDR3: TGTGCCAGCAGTTTAGTCGCCAGGGCTGAAAAACTGTTTTTT.